This T cell receptor (beta chain) came from a study of blood T cell repertoires in COVID-19. Overall study: Sources were T cells, B-cell-depleted T cells, or PBMCs; the material itself was cDNA or gDNA.

Only in-frame clones appear in the TCRdb table, and some are missing; sequencing was by immunoSEQ multiplex PCR. Counted here are 170,000 or so clones, approximately 87% occurring once; the ten biggest clones make up about 1%. CDR3 length: 16 residues. This chain uses TRBV12-2 with TRBJ2-2; the D call TRBD2 from the table was never checked on the DNA. TRBV12-2 is annotated as a pseudogene. Sample: peripheral blood. The TCR comes from a woman between 18 and 29 years old who had recovered from COVID-19. CDR3 sequence (DNA): TGTGCAAGTCGCTTTCGGACTAGCGGTCACACCGGGGAGCTGTTTTTT. Translated: CASRFRTSGHTGELFF.